The next 25 T cell receptor beta chains were all read from a single sample in a study of T cells in Graves' hyperthyroidism and ophthalmopathy. Researchers amplified the TCR beta CDR3 regions from RNA transcripts. The HTBI set primed first-round TCR CDR3 RT-PCR. Using its own MiXCR run on the multiplex PCR reads, TCRdb lists one record per CDR3 protein. This table holds about 620,000 distinct CDR3 sequences, about a sixth found once. Material for sequencing was blood. These receptors came from a woman in her twenties or thirties with Graves' hyperthyroidism.

This clonotype was counted at least ten times. The chain recombines TRBV18 with TRBJ1-6; D remains unclear. V was shortened by 4 bases and J by 8 bases, with 18 bases between the two germline ends. Germline CDR1 and CDR2: KGHSH and LQKENI. This CDR3 is built from 16 residues. The CDR3 loop reads CASSQRPPKADSPLHF. The CDR3 nucleotides are TGTGCCAGCTCACAAAGACCCCCCAAGGCGGATTCACCCCTCCACTTT.

As regards this clonotype: Given a much more abundant clone one base away, this may be a read error. This chain links TRBV28 with TRBJ2-1; 7 bases are shared with TRBD2. Looked up from germline, CDR1 is MDHEN and CDR2 is SYDVKM. This CDR3 region has 12 residues. The V gene end was trimmed by 5 bases and the J gene end by 9 bases; junction bases not matched to a gene: 4. As DNA, the CDR3 is TGTGCCAGCAGTGCGGGAGATGGTGAGCAGTTCTTC. Protein sequence: CASSAGDGEQFF. The full variable domain, rest sourced from reference TRBV28 and TRBJ2-1, is DVKVTQSSRYLVKRTGEKVFLECVQDMDHENMFWYRQDPGLGLRLIYFSYDVKMKEKGDIPEGYSVSREKKERFSLILESASTNQTSMYLCASSAGDGEQFFGPGTRLTVL.

The V gene is TRBV11-2, the J gene TRBJ2-1; 9 bases align to TRBD2. J gave up 6 bases and V 4 bases, and 4 bases lay outside the gene matches. CDR3 size: 14 residues. Germline lookup yields CDR1 SGHAT and CDR2 FQNNGV. The CDR3 DNA reads TGTGCCAGCAGCTACGGACTAGCGAGCAATGAGCAGTTCTTC. Protein sequence: CASSYGLASNEQFF.

This clonotype has a count of ten or more. This rearrangement joins TRBV20-1 to TRBJ2-1, with 9 bases fitting TRBD2. The V segment lost 0 bases and the J segment 10 bases; nucleotides outside the gene matches: 22. From germline, CDR1 is DFQATT and CDR2 SNEGSKA (reference sequence). The CDR3 length is 19 residues. The CDR3 region has the DNA TGCAGTGCTAGAGAAGGCTGGGCGGGAGGGCCCCAGTCTCTGTCCGAGCAGTTCTTC. Its translation: CSAREGWAGGPQSLSEQFF.

CDR3 region: CSARDDTALTDTQYF. CDR3 bases: TGCAGTGCTAGAGATGACACGGCCCTCACAGATACGCAGTATTTT. The rearrangement uses TRBV20-1 and TRBJ2-3; D gene unclear. The CDR3 extends over 15 amino acids. V gave up 0 bases and J gave up 2 bases, with 12 bases separating them. Germline loops: CDR1 DFQATT, CDR2 SNEGSKA (reference sequence).

A few counts support this clonotype. This may come from a read error, since a much larger clone is one base off. The chain couples TRBV5-1 to TRBJ2-1; perhaps D is TRBD1 or TRBD2 (5 bases each). This CDR3 contains 15 residues. Trimming pared 4 bases from V and 3 bases from J, leaving 14 bases between. Germline CDR1 SGHRS, CDR2 YFSETQ. The chain's CDR3 is CASSPGRMGYNEQFF. The CDR3 DNA reads as TGCGCCAGCAGCCCGGGACGGATGGGCTACAATGAGCAGTTCTTC.

This chain links TRBV12-3 or TRBV12-4 with TRBJ2-7; the D is unclear. The CDR3 runs 13 residues. V dropped 2 bases and J dropped 5 bases, with 10 bases sitting between them. CDR3 DNA sequence: TGTGCCAGCAGTTTAAACGCAGGCCACGAGCAGTACTTC. Its translation is CASSLNAGHEQYF.

This clonotype was seen repeatedly, ten times or more. The chain couples TRBV2 to TRBJ2-3; D perhaps matches TRBD1 (6 bases). CDR1 is SNHLY and CDR2 is FYNNEI in the germline V gene. The CDR3 runs to 13 residues. V lost 8 bases and J 4 bases, leaving 13 bases between the germline ends. The CDR3 reads CASLGQNSDTQYF. CDR3 coding DNA: TGTGCCAGCCTCGGACAGAACTCAGATACGCAGTATTTT.

In this sample, this clonotype turned up a few times. The V call is TRBV6-6, the J call TRBJ2-7; 10 nucleotides match TRBD1. Germline loops: CDR1 MNHNY, CDR2 SVGAGI (reference sequence). Trimming took 2 bases from V and 5 from J; bases not matched to a gene: 6. The CDR3 is 15 residues long. The CDR3 protein is CASSYGQGGRNEQYF. The CDR3 DNA is TGTGCCAGCAGTTACGGACAGGGGGGGCGGAACGAGCAGTACTTC.

The table lists this clonotype with many counts. The chain is built from TRBV15 and TRBJ2-1; 8 nucleotides agree with TRBD1. Germline V gene lookup returns CDR1 LNHNV and CDR2 YYDKDF (reference sequence). This CDR3 is 14 amino acids long. V was pared by 0 bases and J by 7 bases, with 2 bases of the junction left unmatched. CDR3 bases: TGTGCCACCAGCAGAGATCGACAGGGGAATGAGCAGTTCTTC. Translating it yields CATSRDRQGNEQFF.

This clonotype was detected many times. V is TRBV3-1 and J is TRBJ2-7; 9 positions agree with TRBD1. The CDR3 is 16 amino acids. Trimming removed 5 bases from V and 2 bases from J; junction bases left unmatched: 10. Germline loops: CDR1 LGHDT, CDR2 YNNKEL (reference sequence). CDR3 DNA sequence: TGTGCCAGCAGCGACCCAGGGGACAGGGCCCCCTACGAGCAGTACTTC. Translating it yields CASSDPGDRAPYEQYF.

This clonotype has ten or more counts. This chain joins TRBV6-2 or TRBV6-3 and TRBJ2-5; 12 bases match TRBD2. Germline CDR1 and CDR2: MNHEY and SVGEGT. This CDR3 has 18 residues. The trim removed 4 bases at V and 5 bases at J, leaving 14 bases unmatched. CDR3 loop: CASSSLVGLAGGGETQYF. CDR3 coding DNA: TGTGCCAGCAGTTCTCTTGTGGGACTAGCGGGCGGAGGCGAGACCCAGTACTTC.

This chain links TRBV15 with TRBJ1-5, with TRBD1 matching over 7 bases. Germline-derived CDR1 and CDR2 are LNHNV and YYDKDF (reference sequence). The CDR3 is 14 amino acids. Germline trimming cut 7 bases from V and 6 bases from J; bases unmatched to any gene: 9. This chain's CDR3 is CATNPGQVGQPQHF. CDR3 DNA: TGTGCCACCAACCCTGGACAGGTGGGTCAGCCCCAGCATTTT.

This clonotype was seen a handful of times. The genes are TRBV5-1 and TRBJ1-2; D not resolved. CDR1 is SGHRS and CDR2 is YFSETQ in the germline V gene. The V gene lost 0 bases and the J gene lost 4 bases, with 10 bases spanning the gap. The CDR3 totals 14 residues. Here the CDR3 DNA reads TGCGCCAGCAGCTTGGATACAGCGAGCTATGGCTACACCTTC. Translating it yields CASSLDTASYGYTF.

At least ten counts were recorded for this clonotype. The CDR3 nucleotides are TGTGCCAGCAGTTACGGGCCGATGTTCGACTATGGCTACACCTTC. The encoded protein is CASSYGPMFDYGYTF. V and J are TRBV6-2 or TRBV6-3 and TRBJ1-2; D uncertain. The CDR3 consists of 15 residues. V lost 2 bases and J lost 3, with 13 bases in between. Germline CDR1 and CDR2: MNHEY and SVGEGT.

This chain joins TRBV20-1 and TRBJ2-7; D ambiguous. The V gene lost 3 bases and the J gene lost 0 bases, with 12 bases spanning the gap. Per germline, CDR1 DFQATT and CDR2 SNEGSKA (reference sequence). CDR3 length: 14 residues. CDR3 DNA sequence: TGCAGTGCTAGTCAACAGTTGAGCTCCTACGAGCAGTACTTC. Amino acid sequence: CSASQQLSSYEQYF.

In DNA, the CDR3 is TGTGCCAGCAGTGAAGGCGGTAGCGGGAGGGTAGAGCAGTACTTC. Amino acids: CASSEGGSGRVEQYF. The chain combines TRBV6-1 with TRBJ2-7; 11 bases are a match to TRBD2. Germline V gene data show CDR1 as MNHNS and CDR2 as SASEGT. Losses at the gene ends were 1 base for V and 7 bases for J; bases not matched to a gene: 6. The CDR3 sequence is 15 residues long.

Regarding this clonotype: A much more abundant neighbour one base away suggests this may be a read error. CDR3 protein: CASSLGVAGAYEQCF. The CDR3 coding sequence is TGTGCCAGCAGCTTAGGAGTAGCGGGAGCCTACGAGCAGTGCTTC. The chain recombines TRBV11-2 with TRBJ2-7; 9 bases map to TRBD2. This CDR3 is built from 15 residues. Germline loops: CDR1 SGHAT, CDR2 FQNNGV.

This clonotype was detected ten times or more. The chain carries TRBV28 and TRBJ2-1; D call uncertain. V gave up 5 bases and J gave up 5 bases, with 7 bases separating them. Looked up from germline, CDR1 is MDHEN and CDR2 is SYDVKM. This CDR3 has 12 residues. Here the CDR3 DNA reads TGTGCCAGCAGTGGGTATAACAATGAGCAGTTCTTC. It is translated as CASSGYNNEQFF.

As concerns this clonotype: A much bigger clone sits one base away, suggesting this may be a read error. The chain employs TRBV11-2 and TRBJ2-3, with 14 nucleotides matching TRBD2. The CDR3 covers 17 residues. Looked up from germline, CDR1 is SGHAT and CDR2 is FQNNGV. The CDR3 loop is CASSLLPGLAGADAQYF. CDR3 sequence (DNA): TGTGCCAGCAGCTTACTCCCGGGACTAGCGGGAGCAGATGCGCAGTATTTT.

This clonotype was seen repeatedly, ten times or more. This sequence joins TRBV12-3 or TRBV12-4 and TRBJ1-5; 12 bases fit TRBD1. J gave up 5 bases and V 5 bases, and 7 bases lay outside the gene matches. The CDR3 has 16 residues. The CDR3 bases are TGTGCCAGCAGTGCCGGGGACAGGGGGCTAGATCAGCCCCAGCATTTT. Its translation is CASSAGDRGLDQPQHF.

The table lists this clonotype with a few counts. The chain carries TRBV4-1 and TRBJ2-7; TRBD2 might be the D (6 bases). Trimming cost V 8 bases and J 6 bases, with 14 bases left between them. The CDR3 covers 12 residues. CDR1 and CDR2 from the germline V gene are MGHRA and YSYEKL. The CDR3 sequence: CASQDQGGEQYF. The CDR3 DNA reads as TGCGCCAGCCAAGATCAGGGAGGCGAGCAGTACTTC.

This clonotype appeared many times. V usage is TRBV5-8 and J usage is TRBJ1-4, with D uncertain. The V end lost 0 bases, the J end lost 5 bases, and 5 bases lay between the germline ends. This CDR3 has 13 amino acids. CDR1 and CDR2 (germline): SGHTS, YDEGEE. The CDR3 DNA reads TGTGCCAGCAGCTTGGCCGGGAATGAAAAACTGTTTTTT. Encoded protein: CASSLAGNEKLFF.

This clonotype showed up many times. The chain has TRBV12-5 and TRBJ1-1; D gene unclear. V gave up 2 bases and J gave up 1 base, with 5 bases separating them. The CDR3 totals 13 residues. CDR1 and CDR2 from the germline V gene are LGHNT and FRNRAP. The CDR3 is CASGLFRNTEAFF. The DNA of the CDR3 is TGTGCTAGTGGTTTGTTCCGGAACACTGAAGCTTTCTTT. The whole variable domain, filled in from reference TRBV12-5 and TRBJ1-1, reads DARVTQTPRHKVTEMGQEVTMRCQPILGHNTVFWYRQTMMQGLELLAYFRNRAPLDDSGMPKDRFSAEMPDATLATLKIQPSEPRDSAVYFCASGLFRNTEAFFGQGTRLTVV.

Worth noting for this clonotype: The limits of the CDR3 on the DNA are not certain, so only TCRdb's listed CDR3 is given. The gene calls are TRBV7-2 and TRBJ2-5; the table calls TRBD1, which could not be checked here. The CDR3 spans 21 residues, counting both ends. The germline gives CDR1 SGHTA, CDR2 FQGNSA. CDR3 protein: CASSFYICSAKPGQGLPTQYF.